This paragraph covers one TCR beta chain sequence. Trimming removed 1 base from V and 16 bases from J, with 17 bases in between. The CDR3 extends over 13 amino acids. CDR1 and CDR2 from the germline V gene are MNHNS and SASEGT. This specimen belongs to a study of T-cell reconstitution after alpha-beta-depleted transplantation in children. Library preparation (for TCRbeta) was performed with unique molecular identifiers. TCRdb analysed the PCR reads with MiXCR anew, one entry per CDR3 protein. The data contain about a million distinct CDR3 sequences, about 29% of them singletons. The sequence was collected from a boy under two years old who had a stem cell transplant for SCID, so the T cells may come from the graft donor. The sample here was PBMCs, mostly from graft donor cells, taken 360 days after TCRalphabeta/CD19-depleted stem cell transplant. The chain is built from TRBV6-1 and TRBJ2-1; D remains ambiguous. The CDR3 nucleotides read TGTGCCAGCAGTGAAGTTTTTACGGGTTCCCCTTTCTTC. Encoded protein: CASSEVFTGSPFF.